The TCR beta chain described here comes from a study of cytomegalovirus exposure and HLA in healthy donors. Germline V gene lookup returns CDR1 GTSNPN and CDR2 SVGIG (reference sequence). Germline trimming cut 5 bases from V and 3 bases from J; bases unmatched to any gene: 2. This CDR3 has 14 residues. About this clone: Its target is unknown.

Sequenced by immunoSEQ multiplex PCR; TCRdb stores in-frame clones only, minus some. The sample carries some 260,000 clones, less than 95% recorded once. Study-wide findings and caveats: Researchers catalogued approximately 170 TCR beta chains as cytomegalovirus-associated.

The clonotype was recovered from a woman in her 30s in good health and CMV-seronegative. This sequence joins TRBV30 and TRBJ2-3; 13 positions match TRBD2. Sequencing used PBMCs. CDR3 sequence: CAWGLAGVTDTQYF. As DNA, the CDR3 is TGTGCCTGGGGACTAGCGGGAGTGACAGATACGCAGTATTTT. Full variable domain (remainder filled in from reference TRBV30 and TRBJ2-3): SQTIHQWPATLVQPVGSPLSLECTVEGTSNPNLYWYRQAAGRGLQLLFYSVGIGQISSEVPQNLSASRPQDRQFILSSKKLLLSDSGFYLCAWGLAGVTDTQYFGPGTRLTVL.